The subject of this entry is one T cell receptor beta chain. Its antigen remains unknown. TCRdb keeps only in-frame clones here, not all; method: immunoSEQ multiplex PCR. Found here are roughly 90,000 clones, about 85% of them singletons; the top ten hold over 0.2%. The source of the sample is a study of OX40 agonist ivuxolimab in advanced cancers. The sampling schedule covered blood at baseline, cycle 4 day 1, and cycle 7 day 1. Study-level points and caveats: Clonal expansion by week 6 occurred in CD4+ and CD8+ blood T cells (at 0.1 to 3.0 mg/kg).

Trimming shortened V by 5 bases and J by 8 bases, and 13 bases separated the two germline ends. CDR3 size: 13 residues. Germline assignment: CDR1 MNHNS and CDR2 SASEGT. This receptor was obtained from an adult with an advanced solid tumor such as melanoma, head and neck, liver or kidney cancer. This specimen was CD4+ or CD8+ T cells sorted from blood, taken in a trial of the OX40 agonist ivuxolimab. This sequence joins TRBV6-1 and TRBJ2-1; tentatively, D is TRBD1 (6 bases). CDR3 nucleotide sequence: TGTGCCAGCAGTTTAAAACAGGGCGATGAGCAGTTCTTC. Translated, it gives CASSLKQGDEQFF.